This T cell receptor (beta chain) was found in a study of CD8 T cells in Susac syndrome. The CDR3 has 15 amino acids. Germline CDR1 reads PRHDT; CDR2 reads FYEKMQ (reference sequence). V was pared by 0 bases and J by 6 bases, with 15 bases between. This clonotype was counted between two and nine times. RNA totalling roughly 0.45 to 1 ug underwent reverse transcription with random hexamers. TCRdb re-called the immunoSEQ multiplex PCR reads with MiXCR, one entry per CDR3 protein. Of roughly 75,000 distinct CDR3 sequences in the sample, 93% were seen once. The receptor was derived from a human donor with Susac syndrome. The chain employs TRBV13 and TRBJ2-7; tentative D call: TRBD2 (5 bases). Sequencing was done on a sample of CD4+ T cells from PBMCs. The CDR3 sequence: CASSLGRGRGLEQYF. CDR3 coding DNA: TGTGCCAGCAGCTTAGGCCGGGGTAGAGGGCTCGAGCAGTACTTC.